The next 16 T cell receptor beta chains were all read from a single sample in a study of glioma-infiltrating T cells. Using RNA template, CDR3s of TCR alpha and beta were amplified with iRepertoire arm-PCR. In TCRdb, the multiplex PCR reads were re-called with MiXCR into one record per CDR3 protein. The table lists around 21,000 distinct CDR3 sequences, approximately 25% of them singletons. The sequenced sample was glioma tissue, nonneoplastic brain tissue, or PBMCs (not recorded which). These receptors were obtained from a human donor with low-grade glioma or glioblastoma, undergoing nonglioma brain surgery, or in good health (not recorded which).

The chain is built from TRBV6-2 or TRBV6-3 and TRBJ2-7; 13 nucleotides align to TRBD2. The germline CDR1 and CDR2 sequences are MNHEY and SVGEGT. V was pared by 6 bases and J by 7 bases, with 6 bases of the junction left unmatched. The CDR3 totals 14 residues. The CDR3 region has the DNA TGTGCCAGCAGCGTACTAGCGGGGGGGCGTGAGCAGTACTTC. Encoded protein: CASSVLAGGREQYF.

There are many counts of this clonotype. The chain joins TRBV28 to TRBJ1-2, with D tentatively TRBD1 (5 bases). V lost 10 bases to trimming and J lost 4 bases, with 19 bases between them. The length of the CDR3 is 14 residues. Per germline, CDR1 MDHEN and CDR2 SYDVKM. In DNA, the CDR3 is TGTGCCACCTCAGTTTCAGGGTTGGGCTATGGCTACACCTTC. The encoded protein is CATSVSGLGYGYTF.

V is TRBV4-3 and J is TRBJ2-3, with D hard to call. The V end lost 2 bases, the J end lost 0 bases, and 9 bases lay between the germline ends. Germline CDR1 is LGHNA and CDR2 is YSLEER. The length of the CDR3 is 15 residues. The CDR3 nucleotides read TGCGCCAGCAGCCAATTACCCCAGAGCACAGATACGCAGTATTTT. Its protein product is CASSQLPQSTDTQYF.

This clonotype was recorded many times. The chain carries TRBV18 and TRBJ1-1; perhaps TRBD1 as D (6 bases). Germline V CDR1 and CDR2: KGHSH, LQKENI. With 5 bases removed from V and 6 bases from J, the gap between germline ends came to 7 bases. The CDR3 has 11 residues. CDR3 residues: CASSTGPEAFF. CDR3 nucleotide sequence: TGTGCCAGCTCAACAGGGCCTGAAGCTTTCTTT.

The chain joins TRBV30 to TRBJ1-2; maybe TRBD1 (6 bases). V lost 3 bases and J lost 6, with 8 bases in between. This CDR3 region has 11 residues. CDR1 and CDR2 (germline): GTSNPN, SVGIG (reference sequence). The CDR3 loop reads CAWRQGHGYTF. The CDR3 coding sequence is TGTGCCTGGAGACAGGGCCATGGCTACACCTTC.

V gene TRBV2 combines with J gene TRBJ2-5; the match to TRBD2 covers 7 bases. The CDR3 runs to 11 residues. Germline values: CDR1 SNHLY, CDR2 FYNNEI. The V gene end was trimmed by 5 bases and the J gene end by 13 bases; junction bases not matched to a gene: 7. The CDR3 nucleotides read TGTGCCAGCAGTACAGGACTAGTTGCGTACTTC. Translating gives CASSTGLVAYF.

The gene calls are TRBV19 and TRBJ1-1; D gene ambiguous. Germline V gene lookup returns CDR1 LNHDA and CDR2 SQIVND (reference sequence). This CDR3 has 12 residues. V lost 4 bases to trimming and J lost 10 bases, with 13 bases between them. The CDR3 loop is CASSTRVFGAFF. The CDR3 DNA is TGTGCCAGTAGTACAAGGGTTTTTGGAGCTTTCTTT.

This clonotype was picked up many times. V gene TRBV19 combines with J gene TRBJ2-1; unclear D gene. The CDR3 contains 11 residues. Germline CDR1 reads LNHDA; CDR2 reads SQIVND (reference sequence). V was pared by 3 bases and J by 9 bases, with 6 bases between. Here the CDR3 reads CASSIRSEQFF. The CDR3, as DNA: TGTGCCAGTAGTATTCGTAGTGAGCAGTTCTTC.

Of note for this clonotype: This may arise from a read error, as a much more abundant clone is one base away. This sequence joins TRBV12-3 or TRBV12-4 and TRBJ1-2; TRBD1 matches 7 bases. V lost 6 bases, J lost 7 bases, and 8 bases stayed unmatched. The CDR3 contains 13 residues. The CDR3 here is CASRQAGGFGYTF. The CDR3 nucleotides read TGTGCCAGCAGACAAGCAGGGGGATTTGGCTACACCTTC.

This clonotype came up many times. The V call is TRBV6-1, the J call TRBJ2-1; 7 bases fit TRBD1. V dropped 5 bases and J dropped 3; count of bases not matched to a gene: 7. The CDR3 loop spans 15 amino acids. Germline CDR1 is MNHNS and CDR2 is SASEGT. The CDR3 sequence is CASSRGTAVYNEQFF. In DNA, the CDR3 is TGTGCCAGCAGTAGAGGGACAGCTGTCTACAATGAGCAGTTCTTC.

This clonotype was picked up many times. The rearrangement uses TRBV27 and TRBJ2-1, with 13 bases matching TRBD2. The trim removed 8 bases at V and 3 bases at J, leaving 10 bases unmatched. The CDR3 length is 17 residues. Germline-derived CDR1 and CDR2 are MNHEY and SMNVEV (reference sequence). Here the CDR3 reads CASSGLAGAGSYNEQFF. Written as DNA, the CDR3 is TGTGCCAGCTCCGGACTAGCGGGGGCCGGGAGCTACAATGAGCAGTTCTTC.

In this sample, this clonotype turned up many times. The chain has TRBV28 and TRBJ2-1, with 8 bases that match TRBD1. V gave up 4 bases and J gave up 2 bases; unmatched junction bases: 7. Germline CDR1 is MDHEN and CDR2 is SYDVKM. This CDR3 has 16 residues. The CDR3, as DNA: TGTGCCAGCAGTTCCTCAGGGGGCGGCACCTACAATGAGCAGTTCTTC. It yields the protein CASSSSGGGTYNEQFF.

This clonotype occurred many times. The chain's CDR3 is CASSFSGTGYGYTF. CDR3 coding DNA: TGTGCCAGCAGTTTTTCCGGGACAGGCTATGGCTACACCTTC. The chain joins TRBV6-1 to TRBJ1-2; TRBD1 matches 8 bases. V was clipped by 5 bases and J by 4 bases; unmatched bases: 6. The CDR3 runs 14 residues. Germline V gene sequence: CDR1 MNHNS, CDR2 SASEGT.

A remark on this clonotype: With a much larger clone just one base away, this may be a read error. The genes are TRBV20-1 and TRBJ2-5, with D unresolved. The V end was cut by 6 bases, the J end by 5 bases, with 16 bases between. Germline CDR1 is DFQATT and CDR2 is SNEGSKA (reference sequence). The length of the CDR3 is 13 residues. The CDR3: CSANRVGGETQYF. The CDR3 region has the DNA TGCAGTGCCAACCGGGTGGGTGGGGAGACCCAGTACTTC.

Ten or more counts support this clonotype. J is TRBJ1-5 and V is TRBV7-6, with D unclear. Trimming took off 2 bases at V and 9 bases at J, with 17 bases between the two ends. CDR3 length: 15 amino acids. Germline CDR1 reads SGHVS; CDR2 reads FNYEAQ. In nucleotides, the CDR3 is TGTGCCAGCAGCTTACAGCCCGGGCCCAGTTGGCCCCAGCATTTT. This gives the protein CASSLQPGPSWPQHF.

The chain uses TRBV3-1 and TRBJ1-5; D remains ambiguous. The CDR3 is 16 residues long. The germline V and J ends were trimmed by 0 bases and 4 bases, with 13 bases remaining between them. Per germline, CDR1 LGHDT and CDR2 YNNKEL (reference sequence). The CDR3 is CASSQDFIPENQPQHF. The CDR3 DNA reads TGTGCCAGCAGCCAAGATTTTATACCCGAGAATCAGCCCCAGCATTTT.